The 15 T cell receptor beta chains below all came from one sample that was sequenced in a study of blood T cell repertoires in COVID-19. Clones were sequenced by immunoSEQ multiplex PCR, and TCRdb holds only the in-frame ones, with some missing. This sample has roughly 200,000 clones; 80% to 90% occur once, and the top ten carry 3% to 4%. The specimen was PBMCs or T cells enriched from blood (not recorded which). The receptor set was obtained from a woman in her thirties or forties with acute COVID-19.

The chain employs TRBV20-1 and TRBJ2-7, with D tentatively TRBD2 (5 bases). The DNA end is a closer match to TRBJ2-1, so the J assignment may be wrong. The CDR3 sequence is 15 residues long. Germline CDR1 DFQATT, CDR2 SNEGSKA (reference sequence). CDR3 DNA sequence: TGCAGTGCTAGTGTCCCCCAAAGTACTAGTTATGAGCAGTTCTTC. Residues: CSASVPQSTSYEQFF.

The CDR3 sequence is CASSHRVSRPYEQYF. CDR3 DNA: TGTGCCAGCAGCCACAGGGTTTCCAGGCCCTACGAGCAGTACTTC. The chain employs TRBV11-2 and TRBJ2-7, with D possibly matching TRBD1 (6 bases). Germline assignment: CDR1 SGHAT and CDR2 FQNNGV. The CDR3 length is 15 residues. Trimming pared 5 bases from V and 2 bases from J, leaving 16 bases between. The complete variable domain, with remaining parts taken from reference TRBV11-2 and TRBJ2-7, reads EAGVAQSPRYKIIEKRQSVAFWCNPISGHATLYWYQQILGQGPKLLIQFQNNGVVDDSQLPKDRFSAERLKGVDSTLKIQPAKLEDSAVYLCASSHRVSRPYEQYFGPGTRLTVT.

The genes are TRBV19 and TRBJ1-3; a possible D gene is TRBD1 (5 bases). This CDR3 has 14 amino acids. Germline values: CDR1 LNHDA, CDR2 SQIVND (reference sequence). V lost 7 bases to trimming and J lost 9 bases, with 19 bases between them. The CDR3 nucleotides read TGTGCCAGTACCCCGGACGGGAGTAGGGGCACCATATATTTT. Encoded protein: CASTPDGSRGTIYF.

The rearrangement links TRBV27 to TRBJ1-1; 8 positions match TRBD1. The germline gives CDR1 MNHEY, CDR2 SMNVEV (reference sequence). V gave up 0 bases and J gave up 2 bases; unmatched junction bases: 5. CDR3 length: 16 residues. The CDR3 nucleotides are TGTGCCAGCAGTTTATCCCCCGACAGGGGAAACACTGAAGCTTTCTTT. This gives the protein CASSLSPDRGNTEAFF.

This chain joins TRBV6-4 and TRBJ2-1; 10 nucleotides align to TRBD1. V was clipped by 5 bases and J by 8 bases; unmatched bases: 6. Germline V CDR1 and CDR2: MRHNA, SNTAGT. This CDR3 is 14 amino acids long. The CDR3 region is CASSPGQGNDEQFF. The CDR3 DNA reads TGTGCCAGCAGTCCGGGACAGGGGAACGATGAGCAGTTCTTC.

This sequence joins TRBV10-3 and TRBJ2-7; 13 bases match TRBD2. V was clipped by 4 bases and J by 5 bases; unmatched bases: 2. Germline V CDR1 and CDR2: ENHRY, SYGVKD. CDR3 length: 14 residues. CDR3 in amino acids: CAISGTSGSNEQYF. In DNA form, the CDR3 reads TGTGCCATCAGTGGGACTAGCGGGAGCAACGAGCAGTACTTC.

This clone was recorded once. CDR3 protein: CASSPYLGGTGELFF. In DNA, the CDR3 is TGTGCCAGCAGCCCGTATTTGGGGGGCACCGGGGAGCTGTTTTTT. The chain uses TRBV7-3 and TRBJ2-2; D perhaps matches TRBD2 (6 bases). V shed 5 bases and J shed 4 bases, with 14 bases lying between them. The CDR3 is made up of 15 amino acids. CDR1 and CDR2 (germline): SGHTA, FQGTGA.

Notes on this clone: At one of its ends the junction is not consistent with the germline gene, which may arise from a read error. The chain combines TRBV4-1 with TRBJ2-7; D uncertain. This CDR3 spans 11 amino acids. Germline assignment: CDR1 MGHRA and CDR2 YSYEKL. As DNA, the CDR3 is TGCGCCAGCAGCCAAGATTACGAGAAGTACTTC. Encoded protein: CASSQDYEKYF.

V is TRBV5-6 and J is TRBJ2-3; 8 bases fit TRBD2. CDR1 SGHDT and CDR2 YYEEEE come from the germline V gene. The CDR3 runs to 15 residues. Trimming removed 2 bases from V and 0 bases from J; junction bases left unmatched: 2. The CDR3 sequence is CASSFPSGSTDTQYF. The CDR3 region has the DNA TGTGCCAGCAGCTTCCCTAGCGGGAGCACAGATACGCAGTATTTT.

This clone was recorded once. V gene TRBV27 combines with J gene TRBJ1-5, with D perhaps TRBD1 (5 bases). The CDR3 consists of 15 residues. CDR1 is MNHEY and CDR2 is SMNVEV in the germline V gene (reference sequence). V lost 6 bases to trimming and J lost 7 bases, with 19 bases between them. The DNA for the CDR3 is TGTGCCAGCAGCCCGTGGGGGGAGAGAGAGCAGCCCCAGCATTTT. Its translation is CASSPWGEREQPQHF.

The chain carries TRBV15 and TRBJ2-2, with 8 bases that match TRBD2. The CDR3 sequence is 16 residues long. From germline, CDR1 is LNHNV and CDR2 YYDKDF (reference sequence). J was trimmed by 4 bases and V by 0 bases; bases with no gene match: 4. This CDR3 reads CATSRELAGGTGELFF. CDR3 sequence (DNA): TGTGCCACCAGCAGAGAGTTGGCGGGGGGCACCGGGGAGCTGTTTTTT.

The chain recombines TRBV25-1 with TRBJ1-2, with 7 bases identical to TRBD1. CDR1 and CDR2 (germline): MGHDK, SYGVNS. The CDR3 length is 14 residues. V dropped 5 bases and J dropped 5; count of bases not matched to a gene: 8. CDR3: CASSPPGQLYGYTF. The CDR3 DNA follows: TGTGCCAGCAGTCCCCCGGGACAGCTTTATGGCTACACCTTC.

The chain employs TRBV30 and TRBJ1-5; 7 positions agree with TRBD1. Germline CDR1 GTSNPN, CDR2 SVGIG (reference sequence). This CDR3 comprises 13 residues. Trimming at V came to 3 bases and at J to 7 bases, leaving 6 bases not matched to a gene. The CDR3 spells CAWSQGGLQPQHF. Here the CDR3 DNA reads TGTGCCTGGAGCCAGGGGGGTCTACAGCCCCAGCATTTT.

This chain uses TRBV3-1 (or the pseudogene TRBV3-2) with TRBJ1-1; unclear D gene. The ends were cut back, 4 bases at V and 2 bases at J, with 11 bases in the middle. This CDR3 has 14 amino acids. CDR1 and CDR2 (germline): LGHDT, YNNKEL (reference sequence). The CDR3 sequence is CASSPVSGNTEAFF. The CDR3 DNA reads TGTGCCAGCAGCCCCGTGAGCGGAAACACTGAAGCTTTCTTT.

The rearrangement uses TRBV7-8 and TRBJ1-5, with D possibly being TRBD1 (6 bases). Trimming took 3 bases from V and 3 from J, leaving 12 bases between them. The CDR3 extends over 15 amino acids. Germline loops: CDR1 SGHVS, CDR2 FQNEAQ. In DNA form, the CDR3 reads TGTGCCAGCAGCTTCGACAGGTCATCCAATCAGCCCCAGCATTTT. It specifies CASSFDRSSNQPQHF.